This TCR beta chain was identified during a study of blood T cell repertoires in COVID-19. The overall study: The samples span acute and convalescent COVID-19 from the United States, Italy and Spain. Sources were T cells, B-cell-depleted T cells, or PBMCs; the material itself was cDNA or gDNA.

The CDR3 totals 15 residues. The J segment lost 5 bases and the V segment lost 0 bases, leaving 4 bases of the junction unmatched. Germline values: CDR1 MRHNA, CDR2 SNTAGT. Authors' data handling: The assay estimated nucleated cells by amplifying reference gene primers. The repertoire was sequenced with immunoSEQ multiplex PCR; TCRdb's copy has only in-frame clones and lacks some. The DNA gave D and trimming, while V, J and clone size come from that table. The sample yields about 280,000 clones, around 86% seen once. V and J are TRBV6-4 and TRBJ1-1, with 9 nucleotides matching TRBD1. This receptor was taken from a man aged 35-49 years with active or convalescent COVID-19. Material: peripheral blood. In DNA, the CDR3 is TGTGCCAGCAGTGACTCCGGGACAGGGAGAACTGAAGCTTTCTTT. Translation: CASSDSGTGRTEAFF.